This is a list of T cell receptor beta chains from one sample in a study of blood T cell repertoires in COVID-19. Using immunoSEQ multiplex PCR, the repertoire was profiled, and TCRdb retains in-frame clones only, with some absent. The sample consists of around 380,000 clones, about four fifths of them appearing once. Sequencing was done on a sample of peripheral blood. These receptor sequences come from a human donor with acute or convalescent COVID-19. The donor label of this sample is uncertain. CDR3s include the opening cysteine and the closing phenylalanine or tryptophan.

v_call: TRBV28; cdr3_length: 14; cdr3_aa: CASSRTGPNYEQYF
v_call: TRBV27; cdr3_length: 15; cdr3_aa: CASSLIGGPTDTQYF
v_call: TRBV6-1; cdr3_length: 20; cdr3_aa: CASSVLSTGLAGIVYNEQFF
v_call: TRBV2; cdr3_length: 14; cdr3_aa: CAIRQRYTSYEQYF
v_call: TRBV4-1; cdr3_length: 16; cdr3_aa: CASSQGWGAGDTEAFF
v_call: TRBV30; cdr3_length: 12; cdr3_aa: CAFTRGNYGYTF
v_call: TRBV27; cdr3_length: 15; cdr3_aa: CASSRLGIGGTEAFF
v_call: TRBV5-1; cdr3_length: 15; cdr3_aa: CASSLAVGQPGGYTF
v_call: TRBV7-9; cdr3_length: 18; cdr3_aa: CASSLFIGTGFGNTEAFF
v_call: TRBV5-1; cdr3_length: 12; cdr3_aa: CASSPSQETQYF
v_call: TRBV30; cdr3_length: 16; cdr3_aa: CAWSVRLAGVSGELFF
v_call: TRBV2; cdr3_length: 15; cdr3_aa: CASRGDSYSNQPQHF
v_call: TRBV28; cdr3_length: 12; cdr3_aa: CASSLSSSPLHF